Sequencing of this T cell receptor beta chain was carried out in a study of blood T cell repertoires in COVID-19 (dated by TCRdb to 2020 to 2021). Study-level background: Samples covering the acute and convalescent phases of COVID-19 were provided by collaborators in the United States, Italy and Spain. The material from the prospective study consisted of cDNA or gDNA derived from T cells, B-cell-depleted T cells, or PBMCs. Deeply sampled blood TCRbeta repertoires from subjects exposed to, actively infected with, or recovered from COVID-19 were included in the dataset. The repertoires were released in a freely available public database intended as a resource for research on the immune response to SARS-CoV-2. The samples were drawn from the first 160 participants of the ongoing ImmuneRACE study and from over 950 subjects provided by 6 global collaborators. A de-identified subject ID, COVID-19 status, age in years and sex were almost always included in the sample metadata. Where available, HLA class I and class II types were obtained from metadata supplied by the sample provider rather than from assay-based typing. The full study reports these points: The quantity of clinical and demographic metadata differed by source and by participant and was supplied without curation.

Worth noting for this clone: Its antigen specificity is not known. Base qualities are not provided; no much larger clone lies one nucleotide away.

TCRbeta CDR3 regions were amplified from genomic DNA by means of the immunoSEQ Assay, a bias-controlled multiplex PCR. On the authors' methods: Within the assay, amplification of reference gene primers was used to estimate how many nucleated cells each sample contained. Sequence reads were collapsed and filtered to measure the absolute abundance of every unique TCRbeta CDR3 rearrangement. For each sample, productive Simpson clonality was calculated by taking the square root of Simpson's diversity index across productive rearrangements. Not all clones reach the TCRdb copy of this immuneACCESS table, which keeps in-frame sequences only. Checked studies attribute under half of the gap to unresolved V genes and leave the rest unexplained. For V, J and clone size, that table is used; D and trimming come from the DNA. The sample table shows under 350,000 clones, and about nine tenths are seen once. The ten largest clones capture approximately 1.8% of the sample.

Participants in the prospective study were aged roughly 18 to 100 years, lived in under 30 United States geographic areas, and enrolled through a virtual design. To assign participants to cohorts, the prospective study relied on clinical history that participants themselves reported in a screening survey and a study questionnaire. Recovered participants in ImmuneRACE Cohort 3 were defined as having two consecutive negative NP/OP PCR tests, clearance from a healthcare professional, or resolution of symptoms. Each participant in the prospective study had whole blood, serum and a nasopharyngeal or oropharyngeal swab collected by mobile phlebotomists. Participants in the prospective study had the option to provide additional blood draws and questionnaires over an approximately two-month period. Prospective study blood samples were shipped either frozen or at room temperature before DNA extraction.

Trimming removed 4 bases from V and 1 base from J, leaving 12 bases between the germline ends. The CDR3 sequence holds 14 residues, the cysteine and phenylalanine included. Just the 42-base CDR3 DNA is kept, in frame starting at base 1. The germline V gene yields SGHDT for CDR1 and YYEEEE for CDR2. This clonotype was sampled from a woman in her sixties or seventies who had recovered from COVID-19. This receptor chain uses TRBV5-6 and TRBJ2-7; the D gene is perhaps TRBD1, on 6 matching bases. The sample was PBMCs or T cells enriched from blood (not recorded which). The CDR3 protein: CASSGTYSSYEQYF. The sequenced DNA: TGTGCCAGCAGCGGGACATACTCTTCCTACGAGCAGTACTTC. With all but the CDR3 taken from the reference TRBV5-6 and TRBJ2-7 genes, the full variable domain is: DAGVTQSPTHLIKTRGQQVTLRCSPKSGHDTVSWYQQALGQGPQFIFQYYEEEERQRGNFPDRFSGHQFPNYSSELNVNALLLGDSALYLCASSGTYSSYEQYFGPGTRLTVT.